A selection of T cell receptor beta chains follows, all from one sample in a study of Graves' ophthalmopathy and Graves' hyperthyroidism. Via MiXCR, TCRdb re-called the multiplex PCR reads, giving one row per CDR3 protein. The sample has over a million distinct CDR3 sequences; approximately 35% are singletons. The sequenced sample consisted of peripheral blood or thyroid tissue (not recorded which). These receptors all come from an adult man with Graves' hyperthyroidism. Both conserved end residues are trimmed from each CDR3. D genes are given only for firm matches. Rows give clone size only sometimes, using once, few, many, or a class for an expanded clone.

v_call,j_call,clone_size,d_call,cdr3_aa
TRBV20-1,TRBJ1-4,.,TRBD1,SAELRDRGPTNEKLF
TRBV15,TRBJ1-6,.,.,ATSREGGNQPLH
TRBV7-8,TRBJ1-6,many,TRBD1,ASSPSDRGYNSPLH
TRBV20-1,TRBJ2-5,many,TRBD2,SASALAGQSAFQETQY
TRBV10-2,TRBJ2-7,.,.,ASREYGSYEQY
TRBV5-8,TRBJ2-5,.,TRBD2,ASSFFSGGGWGETQY
TRBV29-1,TRBJ1-1,many,.,SVEDLLPGPGGTEAF
TRBV4-1,TRBJ2-2,few,TRBD2,ASSQEGASGGTGELF
TRBV7-2,TRBJ1-5,once,.,ATLGWGQPQH
TRBV7-2,TRBJ1-5,.,.,ASSPLGGGNQPQH
TRBV25-1,TRBJ1-4,few,TRBD1,ASSATRTGGNEKLF
TRBV13,TRBJ2-7,once,.,ASRSGAGPGGHEQY
TRBV12-3/TRBV12-4,TRBJ1-4,.,.,ASSPQGKTNEKLF
TRBV12-3/TRBV12-4,TRBJ2-2,.,.,ASRPTGPGELF
TRBV20-1,TRBJ1-5,few,.,SARVAQQNSNQPQH
TRBV19,TRBJ1-1,many,.,ASSIVGRGTTEAF
TRBV5-1,TRBJ2-7,.,.,ASRLGTGEQY
TRBV6-5,TRBJ1-4,few,.,ASSSGGADTEKLF
TRBV2,TRBJ2-2,.,.,ASRAVAGELF
TRBV20-1,TRBJ2-7,many,TRBD2,SARQLAESSYEQY
TRBV19,TRBJ1-1,many,.,ASYPPQFTEAF
TRBV25-1,TRBJ2-7,.,.,ASRSGSRVYEQY
TRBV7-9,TRBJ2-2,few,.,ASSSRTGSRTGELF
TRBV6-6,TRBJ2-7,.,TRBD1,ASSRLGQGGPYEQY
TRBV19,TRBJ2-5,many,TRBD2,ASSPPTGTSGPQETQY
TRBV9,TRBJ2-5,few,.,ASSAQY
TRBV20-1,TRBJ2-5,many,TRBD2,SASPLAGGGVGETQY
TRBV5-1,TRBJ2-7,many,.,ASSLAGGAEGYEQY
TRBV27,TRBJ2-5,.,TRBD2,ASSTSGRAQETQY
TRBV10-3,TRBJ2-6,.,.,AATGTPIGAGANVLT
TRBV2,TRBJ2-2,many,.,ASRAENTGELF
TRBV12-3/TRBV12-4,TRBJ1-5,.,.,ASSLEAWSNQPQH
TRBV29-1,TRBJ2-7,.,TRBD2,SVAGLAGRGREQY
TRBV20-1,TRBJ2-2,few,.,SVQPGHRRTGELF
TRBV4-2,TRBJ2-5,once,TRBD2,ASSQDPGTGGTQY
TRBV7-2,TRBJ1-2,many,.,ASSLELASNYGYT
TRBV7-2,TRBJ1-2,many,.,ASSSLGPHGYT
TRBV19,TRBJ1-2,few,.,ASSQVLRDIYGYT
TRBV11-2,TRBJ2-5,many,.,ASSGIGTAGRETQY
TRBV5-1,TRBJ1-4,many,.,ASSLSRSNEKLF
TRBV25-1,TRBJ1-1,medium-sized,TRBD1,ASSGENRGNTEAF
TRBV25-1,TRBJ1-2,many,.,ASKDPVYGYT
TRBV25-1,TRBJ2-7,many,.,ASSALGDEQY
TRBV19,TRBJ1-1,.,.,ASSMGTGGTEAF
TRBV5-8,TRBJ1-2,many,.,ASSLFQLGGYT
TRBV24-1,TRBJ2-2,.,TRBD1,ATSAWTGRESTGELF
TRBV25-1,TRBJ2-7,many,TRBD1,ASRGTGTGTYEQY
TRBV7-8,TRBJ2-5,many,TRBD2,ASSLFGLAGGETQY
TRBV10-3,TRBJ1-2,.,.,AIRETRLAGYT
TRBV10-3,TRBJ2-5,.,.,AISSRARAETQY
TRBV20-1,TRBJ1-5,.,.,SASMGDQPQH
TRBV20-1,TRBJ2-2,.,.,SASNLDGYTGELF
TRBV19,TRBJ2-5,.,.,ASSIKLVIETQY
TRBV19,TRBJ2-7,many,.,ASTRRPDSYEQY